The 13 T cell receptor beta chains given below trace back to one sample, sequenced in a study of cytomegalovirus exposure and HLA in healthy donors. Primers included in the PCR were 60 Vbeta and 13 Jbeta primers. Repertoires were generated with immunoSEQ multiplex PCR, while TCRdb's copy carries only in-frame clones and drops some. The table records about 180,000 clones, over 60% of them present only once. The specimen sequenced was PBMCs. The receptors stem from a man aged 35 to 55 in good health and CMV-seronegative.

This chain uses TRBV6-6 with TRBJ1-1; 7 nucleotides match TRBD1. CDR1 is MNHNY, CDR2 SVGAGI, per germline (reference sequence). V lost 3 bases and J lost 5; bases outside the gene matches: 6. The CDR3 is 14 amino acids. In DNA, the CDR3 is TGTGCCAGCAGTTATGCGAGGGGGCGAACTGAAGCTTTCTTT. The encoded protein is CASSYARGRTEAFF.

This clone was recorded once. This chain joins TRBV5-1 and TRBJ1-3; unclear D gene. The germline V and J ends were trimmed by 0 bases and 4 bases, with 5 bases remaining between them. CDR3 length: 13 amino acids. The V gene's germline CDR1 is SGHRS and CDR2 YFSETQ. CDR3 DNA sequence: TGCGCCAGCAGCTTGGATCCGGGAAACACCATATATTTT. Translation gives CASSLDPGNTIYF.

The chain couples TRBV29-1 to TRBJ1-1; D remains ambiguous. V was cut by 6 bases and J by 2 bases, with 10 bases left in between. CDR1 and CDR2 from the germline V gene are SQVTM and ANQGSEA. The length of the CDR3 is 12 residues. The CDR3 reads CSVKEGNTEAFF. In DNA form, the CDR3 reads TGCAGCGTGAAGGAGGGAAACACTGAAGCTTTCTTT.

This clone was seen a single time. J is TRBJ2-5 and V is TRBV6-1, with TRBD1 matching over 8 bases. The J call may be incorrect, as the DNA end agrees better with TRBJ2-7. The germline gives CDR1 MNHNS, CDR2 SASEGT. CDR3 length: 13 amino acids. CDR3: CASTRQGYDEQYF. The DNA for the CDR3 is TGTGCCAGCACTAGACAGGGGTACGACGAGCAGTACTTC.

The chain carries TRBV7-9 and TRBJ1-6; 10 positions agree with TRBD1. With V trimmed by 6 bases and J by 6 bases, 11 bases remained unmatched. Germline-derived CDR1 and CDR2 are SEHNR and FQNEAQ (reference sequence). This CDR3 region has 17 residues. CDR3 nucleotide sequence: TGTGCCAGCAGTCCCGCGACAGGGGGCTTTAGTAATTCACCCCTCCACTTT. Its translation: CASSPATGGFSNSPLHF.

This clone has a single count. J is TRBJ1-1 and V is TRBV7-2; perhaps TRBD1 as D (6 bases). Germline loops: CDR1 SGHTA, CDR2 FQGNSA. CDR3 length equals 15 residues. The ends were cut back, 5 bases at V and 12 bases at J, with 25 bases in the middle. The CDR3 DNA is TGTGCCAGCAGCCCTGGCGACAGGCTCAACCAGGGACCTTTCTTT. The encoded protein is CASSPGDRLNQGPFF.

Remarks on this clone: An end of the junction differs from the germline gene, which may be a read error. V is TRBV30 and J is TRBJ1-2; 12 nucleotides match TRBD1. This CDR3 has 14 residues. From germline, CDR1 is GTSNPN and CDR2 SVGIG (reference sequence). This chain's CDR3 is CAWSASGTGGYQGF. DNA of the CDR3: TGTGCCTGGAGTGCCTCCGGGACAGGGGGCTACCAGGGATTC. Full variable domain (missing parts from reference TRBV30 and TRBJ1-2): SQTIHQWPATLVQPVGSPLSLECTVEGTSNPNLYWYRQAAGRGLQLLFYSVGIGQISSEVPQNLSASRPQDRQFILSSKKLLLSDSGFYLCAWSASGTGGYQGFGSGTRLTVV.

This sequence joins TRBV10-3 and TRBJ2-3, with D unresolved. Germline V gene data show CDR1 as ENHRY and CDR2 as SYGVKD. Trimming removed 1 base at V and 4 bases at J, with 12 bases between. This CDR3 is built from 15 residues. This CDR3 reads CAISELGEVADTQYF. CDR3 in DNA: TGTGCCATCAGTGAGTTGGGTGAGGTGGCAGATACGCAGTATTTT.

This chain links TRBV5-1 with TRBJ2-5; D possibly corresponds to TRBD1 (6 bases). Trimming took off 1 base at V and 3 bases at J, with 10 bases between the two ends. The germline CDR1 and CDR2 sequences are SGHRS and YFSETQ. The CDR3 is 14 residues long. The DNA of the CDR3 is TGCGCCAGCAGCTTGCTGACAGGAGAAGAGACCCAGTACTTC. This gives the protein CASSLLTGEETQYF.

This chain uses TRBV5-6 with TRBJ2-7, with D tentatively TRBD2 (6 bases). Germline assignment: CDR1 SGHDT and CDR2 YYEEEE. V lost 4 bases and J 3 bases, leaving 20 bases between the germline ends. The CDR3 has 16 amino acids. CDR3 DNA sequence: TGTGCCAGCAGCAAAGGACTTTCGGGAGAATACTACGAGCAGTACTTC. This gives the protein CASSKGLSGEYYEQYF.

This clone has only a few counts. V and J are TRBV7-2 and TRBJ2-7; D might be TRBD1 (6 bases). CDR3 length: 15 residues. With 5 bases removed from V and 3 bases from J, the gap between germline ends came to 17 bases. Germline CDR1 is SGHTA and CDR2 is FQGNSA. This CDR3 reads CASSPSQGSGYEQYF. The CDR3 nucleotides are TGTGCCAGCAGCCCTTCCCAGGGGTCGGGCTACGAGCAGTACTTC.

The CDR3 spells CASSLASGGGYEQYF. The CDR3 DNA reads TGCGCCAGCAGCTTGGCTAGCGGGGGTGGGTACGAGCAGTACTTC. The rearrangement uses TRBV5-1 and TRBJ2-7; 10 bases align to TRBD2. Germline V CDR1 and CDR2: SGHRS, YFSETQ. This CDR3 has 15 residues. Unmatched junction bases numbered 4, after V lost 0 bases and J lost 4 bases. The variable domain in full, with the rest retrieved from reference TRBV5-1 and TRBJ2-7, is KAGVTQTPRYLIKTRGQQVTLSCSPISGHRSVSWYQQTPGQGLQFLFEYFSETQRNKGNFPGRFSGRQFSNSRSEMNVSTLELGDSALYLCASSLASGGGYEQYFGPGTRLTVT.

The J gene is TRBJ2-5, the V gene TRBV5-6; 7 bases align to TRBD1. Matching the DNA end better, TRBJ2-7 makes the J call doubtful. This CDR3 region has 13 residues. The germline V gene encodes CDR1 SGHDT and CDR2 YYEEEE. CDR3 in amino acids: CASRGRQGREQYF. CDR3 bases: TGTGCCAGCAGGGGAAGACAGGGACGCGAGCAGTACTTC.